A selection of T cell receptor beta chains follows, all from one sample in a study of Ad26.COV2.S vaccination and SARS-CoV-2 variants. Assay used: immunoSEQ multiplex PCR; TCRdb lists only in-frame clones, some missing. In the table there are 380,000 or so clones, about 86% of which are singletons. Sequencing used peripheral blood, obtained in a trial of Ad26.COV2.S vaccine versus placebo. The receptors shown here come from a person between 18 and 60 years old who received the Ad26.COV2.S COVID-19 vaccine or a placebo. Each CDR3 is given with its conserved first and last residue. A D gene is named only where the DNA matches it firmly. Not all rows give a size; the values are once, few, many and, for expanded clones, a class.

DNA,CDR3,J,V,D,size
TGTGCCAGCTACGCCTACAATGAGCAGTTCTTC,CASYAYNEQFF,TRBJ2-1,TRBV3-1/TRBV3-2,-,few
TGTGCCAGCAGCTTCCGATCAGGGAACGAAAAACTGTTTTTT,CASSFRSGNEKLFF,TRBJ1-4,TRBV7-9,-,-
TGTGCCATCAGTGATTTAGAGGGGTATGAGCAGTTCTTC,CAISDLEGYEQFF,TRBJ2-1,TRBV10-3,-,-
TGTGCCAGCAGCTTCTCCGGGGGGAACACCGGGGAGCTGTTTTTT,CASSFSGGNTGELFF,TRBJ2-2,TRBV7-8,-,-
TGCAGCGTTGAATACTTAGCGGGACTAAAACTCAATGAGCAGTTCTTC,CSVEYLAGLKLNEQFF,TRBJ2-1,TRBV29-1,TRBD2,once
TGTGCCAGCAGCGTAGCGGGGGGGTCTAGCACAGATACGCAGTATTTT,CASSVAGGSSTDTQYF,TRBJ2-3,TRBV9,TRBD2,once
TGTGCCAGCAGCTTAGTAGGCTCTACCTACACCGGGGAGCTGTTTTTT,CASSLVGSTYTGELFF,TRBJ2-2,TRBV7-2,-,few
TGCAGTGCTAGTTATTGGGGGACGAACACTGAAGCTTTCTTT,CSASYWGTNTEAFF,TRBJ1-1,TRBV20-1,-,many
TGTGCCTGGAGTGTCGGGGGGGGCTACACCTTC,CAWSVGGGYTF,TRBJ1-2,TRBV30,-,-
TGTGCCAGCAGCTCACTTACTAGCAGCGCCTACAATGAGCAGTTCTTC,CASSSLTSSAYNEQFF,TRBJ2-1,TRBV11-1,-,-
TGTGCCAGCAGTTTAGGGGGGGCGCCCGGCGAGCAGTACTTC,CASSLGGAPGEQYF,TRBJ2-7,TRBV28,-,-
TGCGCCAGCAGCCATTCCTCTTTCGCGGGGGATCGCTACGAGCAGTACTTC,CASSHSSFAGDRYEQYF,TRBJ2-7,TRBV4-1,TRBD2,once
TGTGCCAGCAGTCTGGCCGGGACAGGGCACTATGGCTACACCTTC,CASSLAGTGHYGYTF,TRBJ1-2,TRBV28,TRBD1,-
TGCGCCAGCAGCAATCTCGGGGGGCTAGTTACGAACACCGGGGAGCTGTTTTTT,CASSNLGGLVTNTGELFF,TRBJ2-2,TRBV5-1,-,-
TGTGCCAGTAGTATAGCTTTATGGAGCGGGAGCCGCCGATCAGGGGATACGCAGTATTTT,CASSIALWSGSRRSGDTQYF,TRBJ2-3,TRBV19,TRBD2,-
TGTGCCATCAGTGAGTCGCTGAACACTGAAGCTTTCTTT,CAISESLNTEAFF,TRBJ1-1,TRBV10-3,-,few
TGTGCCAGCAGCCAAGGCTGGGGCGCGGGACTAGCGTCGAATGAGCAGTTCTTC,CASSQGWGAGLASNEQFF,TRBJ2-1,TRBV4-2,TRBD2,-
TGTGCCAGCAGTCTGACAGGGACTTTCGCCGGGGAGCTGTTTTTT,CASSLTGTFAGELFF,TRBJ2-2,TRBV6-1,-,few
TGTGCCACCAGCGAAGGAGGGCCGGCACGGGGCTACACCTTC,CATSEGGPARGYTF,TRBJ1-2,TRBV15,-,-
TGCGCCAGCAGCCAAGAGAAAGCAGCCGCCTACAATGAGCAGTTCTTC,CASSQEKAAAYNEQFF,TRBJ2-1,TRBV4-1,-,-
TGCGCCAGCAGCCCGTTGGGCATTGGAACTGAAGCTTTCTTT,CASSPLGIGTEAFF,TRBJ1-1,TRBV4-1,-,-
TGTGCCATCAGTGAGTCCGGGACTAGTAGGAATGAGCAGTTCTTC,CAISESGTSRNEQFF,TRBJ2-1,TRBV10-3,TRBD2,once
TGTGCCAGCAGCCTTGCCTCCTACGAGCAGTACTTC,CASSLASYEQYF,TRBJ2-7,TRBV14,-,-
TGTGCCAGCAGTTCCGTCAGGGGGTCTCAGCCCCAGCATTTT,CASSSVRGSQPQHF,TRBJ1-5,TRBV6-2/TRBV6-3,TRBD1,-
TGTGCCAGCAGTAAGGGACTAGCGGGGCCCGGGGAGCTGTTTTTT,CASSKGLAGPGELFF,TRBJ2-2,TRBV6-2/TRBV6-3,TRBD2,-
TGTGCCAGTAGTATAGATGGGGGGACAGGCGGTGGCTGGCCCCAGCATTTT,CASSIDGGTGGGWPQHF,TRBJ1-5,TRBV19,TRBD1,-
TGTGCCAGCAGTTCTCTGGGGGGGACTCCCTACGAGCAGTACTTC,CASSSLGGTPYEQYF,TRBJ2-7,TRBV6-5,TRBD2,-
TGTGCCAGCAGCCAAGGGGGGCGAACTGAAGCTTTCTTT,CASSQGGRTEAFF,TRBJ1-1,TRBV3-1/TRBV3-2,-,-
TGTGCCAGCAGCTCTCAGCGGGAGGGCACCGGGGAGCTGTTTTTT,CASSSQREGTGELFF,TRBJ2-2,TRBV5-4,TRBD2,-
TGTGCCAGCAGTTCCAGTTGGGGTACCGGTGAAAAACTGTTTTTT,CASSSSWGTGEKLFF,TRBJ1-4,TRBV6-5,-,once
TGTGCCAGCAGCTCCGACCGGGCTTTCTTT,CASSSDRAFF,TRBJ1-1,TRBV7-2,-,once
TGTGCCAGCAGTTACGGAGCAGGGGGACAGCCCCAGCATTTT,CASSYGAGGQPQHF,TRBJ1-5,TRBV6-2/TRBV6-3,TRBD1,once
TGTGCCAGCAGTTTGCAGGGACAGGGGGCTTGGAATGAGCAGTTCTTC,CASSLQGQGAWNEQFF,TRBJ2-1,TRBV28,TRBD1,-
TGTGCCAGTAGTATTCAGGGTTGGGCCCCCTACGAGCAGTACTTC,CASSIQGWAPYEQYF,TRBJ2-7,TRBV19,-,-
TGTGCCAGCACCCAGTTCGCTAGCGGGGGGGCGTTCACCGGGGAGCTGTTTTTT,CASTQFASGGAFTGELFF,TRBJ2-2,TRBV7-2,TRBD2,-
TGTGCCAGCAGCTCAGACAGGGCGCTAGCGGGGAACAATGAGCAGTTCTTC,CASSSDRALAGNNEQFF,TRBJ2-1,TRBV7-9,TRBD2,-
TGCGCCAGCAGCCAAACTAGCGGGAGGGTTAGGTACGAGCAGTACTTC,CASSQTSGRVRYEQYF,TRBJ2-7,TRBV5-1,TRBD2,-
TGCGCCAGCAGCCAAGAGACGTCCAGGGCCGGGGAGCTGTTTTTT,CASSQETSRAGELFF,TRBJ2-2,TRBV4-3,-,-